The clone carrying this TCR beta chain was counted a few times. The data belong to a study of cytotoxic CD8 clonotypes in ibrutinib-treated CLL. With V trimmed by 0 bases and J by 0 bases, 7 bases remained unmatched. The CDR3 loop spans 18 amino acids. Germline CDR1 is MGHRA and CDR2 is YSYEKL. Data came from immunoSEQ multiplex PCR; TCRdb stores just in-frame clones and leaves some out. The data contain some 63,000 clones, around nine tenths of them singletons. The receptor was derived from a human donor with chronic lymphocytic leukemia. V is TRBV4-1 and J is TRBJ1-5; 8 nucleotides match TRBD1. This material consisted of PBMCs, taken after 12 months of ibrutinib treatment. The DNA for the CDR3 is TGCGCCAGCAGCCAAGAGGACAGGGACGATTATAGCAATCAGCCCCAGCATTTT. It codes for CASSQEDRDDYSNQPQHF.